This T cell receptor (beta chain) was documented in a study of CD8 T cells in ankylosing spondylitis. Study findings and constraints: Made up of eight highly homologous variants, a TCR beta motif appeared characteristic of ankylosing spondylitis blood. Earlier work had already found some motif variants in reactive arthritis synovial fluid and blood. There was reportedly significant enrichment of clones that were disease-linked in matched ankylosing spondylitis synovial fluid. Peripheral blood samples showed relatively rare disease-linked clones, and these clones were CD8+.

The V end lost 6 bases, the J end lost 3 bases, and 9 bases lay between the germline ends. The CDR3 covers 11 residues. Germline-derived CDR1 and CDR2 are DFQATT and SNEGSKA (reference sequence). A remark on this clonotype: Its target is not known.

MiXCR, run by TCRdb on the 5' RACE reads, gives a single entry per CDR3 protein. The table includes 500,000 or so distinct CDR3 sequences, about 5% detected once. Sequencing was carried out using blood, either unsorted or a sorted T cell fraction (not recorded which). The origin of this receptor is a male donor with ankylosing spondylitis. V and J are TRBV20-1 and TRBJ2-7, with D uncertain. The CDR3 nucleotides read TGCAGTGCCGATAACAGCTACGAGCAGTACTTC. Translated: CSADNSYEQYF.